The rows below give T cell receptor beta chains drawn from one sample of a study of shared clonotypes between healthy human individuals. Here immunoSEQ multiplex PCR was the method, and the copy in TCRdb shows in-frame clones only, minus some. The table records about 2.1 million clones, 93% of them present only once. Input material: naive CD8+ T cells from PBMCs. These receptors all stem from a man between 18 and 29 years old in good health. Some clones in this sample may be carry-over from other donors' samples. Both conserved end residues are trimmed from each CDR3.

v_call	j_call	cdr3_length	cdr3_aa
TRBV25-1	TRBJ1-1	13	ASSFTSSLNTEAF
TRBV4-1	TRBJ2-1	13	ASSRDHGLNNEQF
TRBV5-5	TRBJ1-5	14	ASSLAGQGSNQPQH
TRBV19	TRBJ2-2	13	ASSILAGVGGELF
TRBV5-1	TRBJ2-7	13	ASSPKRTGGYEQY
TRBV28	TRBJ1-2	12	ASSLYSRDYGYT
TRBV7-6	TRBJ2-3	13	ASSLSSGGTDTQY
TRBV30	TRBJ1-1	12	AWSATGENTEAF
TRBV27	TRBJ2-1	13	ASSIRTGGGDEQF
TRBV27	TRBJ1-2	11	ASSGGPIYGYT
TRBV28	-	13	ASSLFQAATYEQY
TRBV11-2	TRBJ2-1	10	ASSLGRNEQF
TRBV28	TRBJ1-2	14	ASSLWGTGDNYGYT
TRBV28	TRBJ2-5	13	ASSLTTGSGETQY
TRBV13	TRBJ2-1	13	ASSARTSGNNEQF
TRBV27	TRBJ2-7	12	ASSLWSGHYEQY
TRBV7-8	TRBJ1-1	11	ASTGSGGTEAF
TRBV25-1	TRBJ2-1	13	ASTLRGQGGNEQF
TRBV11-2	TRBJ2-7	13	ASSFERTVLWEQY
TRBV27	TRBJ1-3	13	ASSINRGSGNTIY
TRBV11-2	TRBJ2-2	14	ASSLQRTGSTGELF
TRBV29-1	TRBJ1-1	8	SVGSPEAF
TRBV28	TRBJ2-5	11	ASSPRMRETQY
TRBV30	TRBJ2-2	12	AWKVAGGAGELF
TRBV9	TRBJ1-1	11	ASSLGGHTEAF
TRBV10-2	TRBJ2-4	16	ASSGTSGIDLPSNIQY
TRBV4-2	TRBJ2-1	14	ASSPLAGGAFNEQF
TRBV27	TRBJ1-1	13	ASSLTPPDRVEAF
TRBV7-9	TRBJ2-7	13	ASSSPGSGPYEQY
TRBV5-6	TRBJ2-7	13	ASSSLAGERYEQY
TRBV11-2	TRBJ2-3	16	ASSLWGRGLALLDTQY
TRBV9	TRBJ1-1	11	ASSATGGSEAF
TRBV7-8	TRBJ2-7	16	ASSFALAGLGTSYEQY
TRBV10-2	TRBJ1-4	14	ASSEADWQGREKLF
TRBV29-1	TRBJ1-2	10	SVRQANYGYT
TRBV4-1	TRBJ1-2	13	ASLPTVQAHYGYT
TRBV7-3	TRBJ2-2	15	ASSPGPLAGGTGELF
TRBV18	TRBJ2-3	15	ASSPPEPDLSTDTQY
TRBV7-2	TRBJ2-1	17	ASSSTKWLAGVSYNEQF
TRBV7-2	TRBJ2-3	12	ASSFPVGLSWPY
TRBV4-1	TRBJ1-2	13	ASSPIIRDDYGYT
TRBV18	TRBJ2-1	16	ASSRGEGPPNAYNEQF
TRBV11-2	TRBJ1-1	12	ASSSRGVPPEAF
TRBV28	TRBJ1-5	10	ASSSRFQPQH
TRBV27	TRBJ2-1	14	ASSSQTSAPANEQF
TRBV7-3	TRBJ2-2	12	ASSSNRKVGELF
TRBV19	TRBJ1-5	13	ASSISDGSHQPQH
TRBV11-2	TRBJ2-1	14	ASSLAVGRGDNEQF
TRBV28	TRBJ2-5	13	ASCEGRVGEETQY
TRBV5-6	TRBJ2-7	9	ASSLRGLRY
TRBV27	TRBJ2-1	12	ASSLAGGQYEQF
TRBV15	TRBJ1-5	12	ATSSSRGVQPQH
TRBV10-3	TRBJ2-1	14	AISDLGGATPNEQF
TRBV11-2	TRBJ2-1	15	ASSLKGAGGPYNEQF
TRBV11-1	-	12	ASTPARDFYEQY
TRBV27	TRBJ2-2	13	ASSLSPRGVGELF
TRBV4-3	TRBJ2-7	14	ASSQTRTSGGYEQY
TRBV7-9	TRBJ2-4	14	ASSLAGGSGKNIQY
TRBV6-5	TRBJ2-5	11	ASSLWGGETQY